This T cell receptor beta chain was obtained from a study of shared clonotypes between healthy human individuals. Study-wide findings and caveats: Only a few donors were included, so the genetic and exposure-history diversity represented was limited. Lower generation probabilities were found for non-shared clonotypes than for those shared by all four donors. Across subsets, estimated richness was generally greater for naive than for memory populations.

With regard to this clone: Its specificity is unknown.

CDR1 is SGHTA, CDR2 FQGNSA, per germline. The CDR3 extends over 14 amino acids. V shed 3 bases and J shed 5 bases, with 11 bases lying between them. Here immunoSEQ multiplex PCR was the method, and the copy in TCRdb shows in-frame clones only, minus some. The data contain about 2.4 million clones, approximately 90% of them singletons. Division of CD4+ cells produced a CD45RA+ naive subset and a CD45RA-negative memory subset. This TCR derives from a young man in good health. The V gene is TRBV7-2, the J gene TRBJ1-5; maybe TRBD1 (5 bases). The source material was naive CD4+ T cells sorted from blood. As for subset: CD45RA+ positively selected. This chain's CDR3 is CASSFRQPYQPQHF. For the CDR3, the DNA is TGTGCCAGCAGCTTTCGACAGCCTTATCAGCCCCAGCATTTT.